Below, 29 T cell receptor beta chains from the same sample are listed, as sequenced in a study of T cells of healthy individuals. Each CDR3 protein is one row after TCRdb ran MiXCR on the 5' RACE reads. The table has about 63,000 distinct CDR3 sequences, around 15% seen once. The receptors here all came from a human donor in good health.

The CDR3 is CASSPATVTEAFF. The CDR3 bases are TGTGCCAGCTCACCTGCAACAGTTACTGAAGCTTTCTTT. The chain is built from TRBV18 and TRBJ1-1, with unresolved D. This CDR3 is built from 13 residues. The V gene lost 3 bases and the J gene lost 5 bases, with 10 bases spanning the gap. The V gene's germline CDR1 is KGHSH and CDR2 LQKENI.

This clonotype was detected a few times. CDR3 protein: CAISEPTGLAANEQYF. The CDR3 DNA sequence: TGTGCCATCAGTGAGCCTACTGGACTAGCGGCCAACGAGCAGTACTTC. The V and J genes are TRBV10-3 and TRBJ2-7, with 10 bases lining up with TRBD2. The germline V gene has CDR1 ENHRY and CDR2 SYGVKD. The CDR3 is 16 residues long. After removal of 2 bases from V and 5 bases from J, the junction contained 9 bases not matched to a gene.

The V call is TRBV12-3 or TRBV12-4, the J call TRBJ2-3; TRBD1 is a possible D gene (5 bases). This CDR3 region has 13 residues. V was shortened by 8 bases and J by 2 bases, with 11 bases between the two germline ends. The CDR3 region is CASGRGATDTQYF. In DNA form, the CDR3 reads TGTGCCAGCGGCCGTGGGGCCACAGATACGCAGTATTTT.

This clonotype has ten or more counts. The CDR3 region has the DNA TGTGCCAGTAGTTTGGGGGAGTCTGACAATGAGCAGTTCTTC. Translated: CASSLGESDNEQFF. The V and J genes are TRBV19 and TRBJ2-1, with D perhaps matching TRBD1 or TRBD2 (5 bases each). Germline values: CDR1 LNHDA, CDR2 SQIVND (reference sequence). CDR3 length: 14 residues. Trimming removed 5 bases at V and 5 bases at J, with 13 bases between.

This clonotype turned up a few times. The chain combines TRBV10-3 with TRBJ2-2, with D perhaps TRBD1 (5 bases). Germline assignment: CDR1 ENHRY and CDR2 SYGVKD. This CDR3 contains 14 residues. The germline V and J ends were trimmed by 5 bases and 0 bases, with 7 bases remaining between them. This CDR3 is CAISRGANTGELFF. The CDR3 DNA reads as TGTGCCATCAGTAGGGGTGCGAACACCGGGGAGCTGTTTTTT.

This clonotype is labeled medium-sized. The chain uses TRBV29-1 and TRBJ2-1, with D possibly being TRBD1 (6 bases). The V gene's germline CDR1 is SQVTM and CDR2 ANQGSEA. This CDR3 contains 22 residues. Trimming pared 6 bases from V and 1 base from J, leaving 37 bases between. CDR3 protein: CSVETELTGRREDRRSYNEQFF. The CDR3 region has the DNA TGCAGCGTCGAAACCGAGCTAACTGGGCGCCGAGAGGACAGAAGATCCTACAATGAGCAGTTCTTC.

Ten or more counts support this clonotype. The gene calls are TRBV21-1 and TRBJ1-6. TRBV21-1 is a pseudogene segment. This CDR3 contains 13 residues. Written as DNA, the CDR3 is TGTGCCAGCAGCAAACTAGGGAGATCACCCCTCCACTTT. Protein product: CASSKLGRSPLHF.

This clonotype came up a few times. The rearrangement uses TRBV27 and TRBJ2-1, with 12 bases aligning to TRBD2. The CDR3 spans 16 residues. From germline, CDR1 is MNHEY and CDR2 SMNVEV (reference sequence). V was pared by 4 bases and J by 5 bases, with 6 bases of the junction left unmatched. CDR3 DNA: TGTGCCAGCAGTTCAGCCGGACTAGCGGGGAACAATGAGCAGTTCTTC. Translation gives CASSSAGLAGNNEQFF.

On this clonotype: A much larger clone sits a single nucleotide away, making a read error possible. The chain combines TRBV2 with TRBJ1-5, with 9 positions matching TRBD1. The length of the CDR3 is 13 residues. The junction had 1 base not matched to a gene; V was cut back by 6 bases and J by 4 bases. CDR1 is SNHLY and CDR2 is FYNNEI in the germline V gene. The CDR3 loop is CASRGTGNQPQHF. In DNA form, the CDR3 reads TGTGCCAGCAGAGGGACAGGGAATCAGCCCCAGCATTTT.

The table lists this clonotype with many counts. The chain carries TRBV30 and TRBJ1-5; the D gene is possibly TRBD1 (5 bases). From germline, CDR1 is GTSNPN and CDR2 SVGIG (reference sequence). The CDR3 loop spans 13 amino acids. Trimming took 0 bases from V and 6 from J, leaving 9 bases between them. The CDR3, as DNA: TGTGCCTGGAGTGTTAATGGGGGTCAGCCCCAGCATTTT. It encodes CAWSVNGGQPQHF.

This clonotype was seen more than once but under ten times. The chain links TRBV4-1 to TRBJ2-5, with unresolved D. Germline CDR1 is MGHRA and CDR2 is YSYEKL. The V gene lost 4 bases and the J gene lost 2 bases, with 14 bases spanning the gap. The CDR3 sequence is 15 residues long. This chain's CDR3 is CASSLGLGPQETQYF. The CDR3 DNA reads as TGCGCCAGCAGCCTAGGGTTGGGCCCACAAGAGACCCAGTACTTC.

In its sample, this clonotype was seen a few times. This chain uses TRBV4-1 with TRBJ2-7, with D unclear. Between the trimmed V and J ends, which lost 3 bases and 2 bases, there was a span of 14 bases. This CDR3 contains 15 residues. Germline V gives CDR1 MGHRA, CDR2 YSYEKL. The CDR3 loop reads CASSQDSVTPYEQYF. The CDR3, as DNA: TGCGCCAGCAGCCAGGATTCGGTAACACCCTACGAGCAGTACTTC.

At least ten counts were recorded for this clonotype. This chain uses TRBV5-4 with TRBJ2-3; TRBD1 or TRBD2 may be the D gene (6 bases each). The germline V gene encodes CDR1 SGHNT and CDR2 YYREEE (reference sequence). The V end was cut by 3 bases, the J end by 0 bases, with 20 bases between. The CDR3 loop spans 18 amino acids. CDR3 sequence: CASSWGPPTGTSTDTQYF. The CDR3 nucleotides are TGTGCCAGCAGCTGGGGGCCCCCTACCGGGACTAGCACAGATACGCAGTATTTT.

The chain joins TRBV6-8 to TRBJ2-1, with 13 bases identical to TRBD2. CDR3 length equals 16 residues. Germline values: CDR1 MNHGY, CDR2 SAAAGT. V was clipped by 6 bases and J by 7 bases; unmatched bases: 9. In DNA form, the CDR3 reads TGTGCCAGCAGGACGGGAACTAGCGGGGGGGCAAATGAGCAGTTCTTC. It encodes CASRTGTSGGANEQFF.

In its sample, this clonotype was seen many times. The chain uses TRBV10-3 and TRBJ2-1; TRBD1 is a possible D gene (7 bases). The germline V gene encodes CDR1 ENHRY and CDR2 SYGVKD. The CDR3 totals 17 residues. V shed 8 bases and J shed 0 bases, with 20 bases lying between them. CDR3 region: CAIHPRGAPSSYNEQFF. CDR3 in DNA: TGTGCCATCCACCCCAGGGGGGCCCCGAGCTCCTACAATGAGCAGTTCTTC.

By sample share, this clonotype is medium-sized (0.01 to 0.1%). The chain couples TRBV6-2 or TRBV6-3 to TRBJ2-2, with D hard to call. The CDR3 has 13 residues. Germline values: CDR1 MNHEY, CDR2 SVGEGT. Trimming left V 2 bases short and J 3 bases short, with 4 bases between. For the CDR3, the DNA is TGTGCCAGCAGTTACAGGGACACCGGGGAGCTGTTTTTT. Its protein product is CASSYRDTGELFF.

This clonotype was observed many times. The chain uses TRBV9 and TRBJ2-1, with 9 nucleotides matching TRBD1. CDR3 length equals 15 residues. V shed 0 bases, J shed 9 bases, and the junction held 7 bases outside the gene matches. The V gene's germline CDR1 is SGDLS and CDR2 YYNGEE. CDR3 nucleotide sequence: TGTGCCAGCAGCGTAGATGGGACAGGGTCGCCTGAGCAGTTCTTC. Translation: CASSVDGTGSPEQFF.

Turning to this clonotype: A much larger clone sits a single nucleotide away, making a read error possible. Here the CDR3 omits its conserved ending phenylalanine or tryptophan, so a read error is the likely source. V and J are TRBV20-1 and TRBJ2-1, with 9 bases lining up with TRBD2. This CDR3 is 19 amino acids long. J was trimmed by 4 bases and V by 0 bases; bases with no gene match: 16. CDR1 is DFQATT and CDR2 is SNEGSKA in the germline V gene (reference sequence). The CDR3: CSARDVNSGSQGKYNEQFI. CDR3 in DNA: TGCAGTGCTAGAGATGTGAATAGCGGGAGCCAGGGGAAATACAATGAGCAGTTCATC.

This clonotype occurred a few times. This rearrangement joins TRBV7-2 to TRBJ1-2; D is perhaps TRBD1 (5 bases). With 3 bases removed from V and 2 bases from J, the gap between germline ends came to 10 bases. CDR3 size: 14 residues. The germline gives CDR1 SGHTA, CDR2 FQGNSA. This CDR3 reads CASSFSGLNYGYTF. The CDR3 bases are TGTGCCAGCAGCTTTTCGGGACTGAACTATGGCTACACCTTC.

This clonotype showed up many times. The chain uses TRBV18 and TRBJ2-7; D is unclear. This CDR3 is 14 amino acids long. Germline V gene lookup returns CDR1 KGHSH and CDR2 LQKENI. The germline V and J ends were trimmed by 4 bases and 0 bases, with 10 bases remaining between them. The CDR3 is CASSQDQSSYEQYF. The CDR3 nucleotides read TGTGCCAGCTCACAGGACCAGAGCTCCTACGAGCAGTACTTC.

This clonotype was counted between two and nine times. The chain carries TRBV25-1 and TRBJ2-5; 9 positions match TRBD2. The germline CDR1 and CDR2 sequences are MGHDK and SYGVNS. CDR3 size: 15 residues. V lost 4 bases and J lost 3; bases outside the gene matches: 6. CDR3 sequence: CASSGLAGNKETQYF. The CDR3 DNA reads TGTGCCAGCAGTGGCCTAGCGGGAAACAAAGAGACCCAGTACTTC.

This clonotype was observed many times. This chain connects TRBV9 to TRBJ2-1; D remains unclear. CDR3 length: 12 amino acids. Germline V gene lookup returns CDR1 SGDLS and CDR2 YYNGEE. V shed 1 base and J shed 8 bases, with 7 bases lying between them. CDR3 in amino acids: CASSVLGHEQFF. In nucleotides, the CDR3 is TGTGCCAGCAGCGTATTGGGTCATGAGCAGTTCTTC.

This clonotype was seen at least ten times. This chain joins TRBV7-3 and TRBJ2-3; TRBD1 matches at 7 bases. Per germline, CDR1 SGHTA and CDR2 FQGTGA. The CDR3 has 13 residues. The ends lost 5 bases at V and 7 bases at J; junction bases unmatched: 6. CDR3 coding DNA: TGTGCCAGCAGCCCCAAGACAGGGAATACGCAGTATTTT. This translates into CASSPKTGNTQYF. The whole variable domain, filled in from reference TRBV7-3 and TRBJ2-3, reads GAGVSQTPSNKVTEKGKYVELRCDPISGHTALYWYRQSLGQGPEFLIYFQGTGAADDSGLPNDRFFAVRPEGSVSTLKIQRTERGDSAVYLCASSPKTGNTQYFGPGTRLTVL.

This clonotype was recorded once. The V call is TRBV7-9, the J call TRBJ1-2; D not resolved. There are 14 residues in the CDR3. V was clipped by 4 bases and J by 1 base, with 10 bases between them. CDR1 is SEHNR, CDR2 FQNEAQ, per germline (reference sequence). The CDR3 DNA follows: TGTGCCAGCAGCTCCCGCCGGGGTAACTATGGCTACACCTTC. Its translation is CASSSRRGNYGYTF.

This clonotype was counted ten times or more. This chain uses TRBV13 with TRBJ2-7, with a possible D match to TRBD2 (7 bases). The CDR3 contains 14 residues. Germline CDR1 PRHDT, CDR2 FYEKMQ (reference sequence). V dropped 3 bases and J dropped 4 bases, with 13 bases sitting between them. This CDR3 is CASSFGGATYEQYF. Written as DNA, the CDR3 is TGTGCCAGCAGCTTTGGGGGGGCAACTTACGAGCAGTACTTC.

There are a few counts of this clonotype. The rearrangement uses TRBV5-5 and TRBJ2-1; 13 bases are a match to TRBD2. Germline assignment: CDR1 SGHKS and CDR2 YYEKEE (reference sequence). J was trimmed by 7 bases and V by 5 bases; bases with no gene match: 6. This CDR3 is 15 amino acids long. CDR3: CASRHTSGGDNEQFF. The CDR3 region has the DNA TGTGCCAGCAGACATACTAGCGGGGGGGATAATGAGCAGTTCTTC.

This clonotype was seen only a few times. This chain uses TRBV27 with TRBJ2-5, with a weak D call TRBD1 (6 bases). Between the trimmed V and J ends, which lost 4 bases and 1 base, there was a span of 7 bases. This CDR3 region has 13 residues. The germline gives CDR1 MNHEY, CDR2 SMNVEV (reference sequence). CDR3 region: CASSSRGQETQYF. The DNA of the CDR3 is TGTGCCAGCAGTTCCAGGGGCCAAGAGACCCAGTACTTC.

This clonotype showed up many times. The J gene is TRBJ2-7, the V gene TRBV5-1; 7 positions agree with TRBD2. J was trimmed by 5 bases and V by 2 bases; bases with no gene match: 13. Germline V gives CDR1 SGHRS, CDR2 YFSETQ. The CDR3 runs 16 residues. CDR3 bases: TGCGCCAGCAGCTTTATTCAGGCTACGGGAGGTCACGAGCAGTACTTC. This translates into CASSFIQATGGHEQYF.

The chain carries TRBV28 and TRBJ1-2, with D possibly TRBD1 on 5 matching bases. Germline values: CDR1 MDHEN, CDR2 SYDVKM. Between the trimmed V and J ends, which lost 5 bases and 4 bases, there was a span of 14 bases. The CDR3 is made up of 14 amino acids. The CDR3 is CASSPGLGGYGYTF. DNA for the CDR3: TGTGCCAGCAGTCCCGGCCTCGGGGGCTATGGCTACACCTTC.